This is a list of T cell receptor beta chains from one sample in a study of type 1 regulatory T cells. MiXCR, applied by TCRdb to the reads, yields one record per CDR3 protein. The data show 80,000 to 100,000 distinct CDR3 sequences, roughly 28% seen once. Sequenced input: CD4+ T cells, either the whole sample or a sorted fraction (not recorded which). These receptors were collected from a human donor in good health. Each CDR3 is given with its conserved first and last residue. A D gene is named only where the DNA matches it firmly. Not every row has a clone size; where given, it reads once, few, many or a size class.

V gene	CDR3 length	clone size	D gene	J gene	CDR3 DNA	CDR3 protein
TRBV20-1	14	-	TRBD2	TRBJ2-2	TGCAGTGCCAGACCGGGACTAGTCACCGGGGAGCTGTTTTTT	CSARPGLVTGELFF
TRBV14	13	-	-	TRBJ2-2	TGTGCCAGCAGCCAAGTCCGGGGCGGGGAGCTGTTTTTT	CASSQVRGGELFF
TRBV7-2	16	-	-	TRBJ1-3	TGTGCCAGCAGTTCCCTCAGCCCAGACTCTGGAAACACCATATATTTT	CASSSLSPDSGNTIYF
TRBV30	17	once	-	TRBJ2-6	TGTGCCTCCACCCCGGGGGTAACAAGCTCTGGGGCCAACGTCCTGACTTTC	CASTPGVTSSGANVLTF
TRBV20-1	14	few	TRBD1	TRBJ1-2	TGCAGTGCTAGGTTTAGCCAGGGGGCCTATGGCTACACCTTC	CSARFSQGAYGYTF
TRBV7-3	16	few	TRBD2	TRBJ2-1	TGTGCCAGCAGCTTAAAAGGCGGGAGCCGGGCCACGGGGCAGTTCTTC	CASSLKGGSRATGQFF
TRBV11-2	11	-	-	TRBJ2-3	TGTGCCAGCCGCTTAGGCGGTACGCAGTATTTT	CASRLGGTQYF
TRBV2	14	few	-	TRBJ2-2	TGTGCCAGCAGTCAGGACAGCTACACCGGGGAGCTGTTTTTT	CASSQDSYTGELFF
TRBV27	15	-	TRBD2	TRBJ2-3	TGTGCCAGCAGTTTAAATAGCGGGAGCCGCCATACGCAGTATTTT	CASSLNSGSRHTQYF
TRBV19	16	-	TRBD1	TRBJ2-2	TGTGCCAGTAGCGAGTCCGGGACAGGAGAAACCCGGGAGCTGTTTTTT	CASSESGTGETRELFF
TRBV3-1	15	few	TRBD2	TRBJ2-3	TGTGCCAGCAGCCTCCTCTCGGGAGGGCCAGATACGCAGTATTTT	CASSLLSGGPDTQYF